This TCR beta chain was documented in a study of response to subunit inactivated influenza vaccine. Regarding the study as a whole: Each seasonal influenza vaccination recruits few new T cells, the authors suggested.

One entry per CDR3 protein, called by TCRdb with MiXCR from the RT-PCR reads. The sample lists a few hundred thousand distinct CDR3 sequences; about 15% were seen once. Germline V CDR1 and CDR2: ENHRY, SYGVKD. The ends were cut back, 8 bases at V and 6 bases at J, with 17 bases in the middle. CDR3 length: 14 amino acids. As concerns this clonotype: No antigen is known for it.

The gene calls are TRBV10-3 and TRBJ2-1, with D maybe TRBD2 (5 bases). Sample: PBMCs from blood, taken roughly 12 days after vaccination. The source is a man between 45 and 60 years old who received an inactivated influenza vaccine. The CDR3 DNA follows: TGTGCCATCTCGTTCGGGGTATCGTCCAATGAGCAGTTCTTC. It encodes CAISFGVSSNEQFF.